The next 20 T cell receptor beta chains were all read from a single sample in a study of T cells in Graves' hyperthyroidism and ophthalmopathy. What was amplified from RNA transcripts were TCR beta CDR3 regions. First-round RT-PCR with HTBI primers amplified the TCR CDR3 region. TCRdb passed the multiplex PCR reads through MiXCR, listing each CDR3 protein once. The table has over 550,000 distinct CDR3 sequences, 15% to 20% seen once; the top ten hold around 18%. Sequencing was carried out using blood. All receptors derive from a woman between 18 and 29 years old with Graves' hyperthyroidism.

This clonotype has at least ten counts. The rearrangement joins TRBV12-3 or TRBV12-4 to TRBJ1-3; D unclear. The V and J ends lost 3 bases and 0 bases respectively, with 9 bases between them. The CDR3 sequence is 15 residues long. CDR3 loop: CASSFVGLSGNTIYF. CDR3 sequence (DNA): TGTGCCAGCAGTTTCGTCGGACTCTCTGGAAACACCATATATTTT.

The chain joins TRBV4-3 to TRBJ2-1; possible D gene TRBD2, 6 bases. Trimming removed 6 bases from V and 6 bases from J, with 12 bases in between. Germline CDR1 reads LGHNA; CDR2 reads YSLEER. The CDR3 loop spans 13 amino acids. CDR3 in DNA: TGCGCCAGCAGAGGTCTAGCGACCAATGAGCAGTTCTTC. It translates to CASRGLATNEQFF.

This clonotype was detected many times. This rearrangement joins TRBV12-3 or TRBV12-4 to TRBJ2-7, with D possibly TRBD2 on 5 matching bases. The CDR3 runs 12 residues. Trimming left V 3 bases short and J 7 bases short, with 10 bases between. The CDR3 region is CASSLARGEQYF. In DNA form, the CDR3 reads TGTGCCAGCAGTTTGGCGAGAGGGGAGCAGTACTTC.

The table lists this clonotype with many counts. This chain connects TRBV28 to TRBJ1-5; D gene unclear. The V end was cut by 5 bases, the J end by 4 bases, with 12 bases between. CDR1 is MDHEN, CDR2 SYDVKM, per germline. The CDR3 runs to 14 residues. CDR3 nucleotides: TGTGCCAGCAGTCCCGGATTTCTTAATCAGCCCCAGCATTTT. Amino acids: CASSPGFLNQPQHF.

The chain combines TRBV12-3 or TRBV12-4 with TRBJ2-2; no reliable D call. This CDR3 has 12 amino acids. Trimming stripped 8 bases from V and 6 bases from J, with 10 bases between. CDR3 coding DNA: TGTGCCAGCGGCTCTAGTTCCGGGGAGCTGTTTTTT. Translated: CASGSSSGELFF.

This clonotype has only a few counts. J is TRBJ1-2 and V is TRBV20-1, with unresolved D. There are 15 residues in the CDR3. Between the trimmed V and J ends, which lost 6 bases and 7 bases, there was a span of 24 bases. Germline assignment: CDR1 DFQATT and CDR2 SNEGSKA (reference sequence). CDR3 sequence: CSALWIRAQYSGYTF. In DNA, the CDR3 is TGCAGTGCCCTATGGATTCGGGCGCAGTACAGTGGCTACACCTTC.

V usage is TRBV7-9 and J usage is TRBJ2-1; D is possibly TRBD1 (5 bases). The CDR3 is 16 residues long. CDR1 SEHNR and CDR2 FQNEAQ come from the germline V gene (reference sequence). V was cut by 3 bases and J by 2 bases, with 14 bases left in between. The CDR3 DNA is TGTGCCAGCAGCTTTGGTTTTGGGGCGCCCTACAATGAGCAGTTCTTC. It is translated as CASSFGFGAPYNEQFF.

The chain joins TRBV10-2 to TRBJ2-1; D is unresolved. Trimming stripped 6 bases from V and 3 bases from J, with 15 bases between. The V gene's germline CDR1 is WSHSY and CDR2 SAAADI. The CDR3 runs to 15 residues. CDR3 coding DNA: TGCGCCAGCAGGTCGAGCACAAATAACTACAATGAGCAGTTCTTC. Translation: CASRSSTNNYNEQFF.

This clonotype was recorded many times. V usage is TRBV11-2 and J usage is TRBJ1-1, with unresolved D. The CDR3 consists of 13 residues. V was pared by 5 bases and J by 0 bases, with 7 bases between. Germline CDR1 reads SGHAT; CDR2 reads FQNNGV. The CDR3 loop reads CASSRAMNTEAFF. CDR3 coding DNA: TGTGCCAGCAGCCGAGCGATGAACACTGAAGCTTTCTTT.

The chain recombines TRBV24-1 with TRBJ1-4, with a tentative D call TRBD1 (5 bases). The CDR3 is 14 residues long. Between the trimmed V and J ends, which lost 4 bases and 8 bases, there was a span of 13 bases. Germline V gives CDR1 KGHDR, CDR2 SFDVKD. The CDR3 here is CATSDSLDREKLFF. The CDR3 DNA reads as TGTGCCACCAGTGACTCCTTAGACAGAGAAAAACTGTTTTTT.

The sample holds many counts of this clonotype. V gene TRBV7-2 combines with J gene TRBJ2-5, with D possibly matching TRBD1 (7 bases). The CDR3 spans 17 residues. V was shortened by 5 bases and J by 7 bases, with 26 bases between the two germline ends. The germline V gene has CDR1 SGHTA and CDR2 FQGNSA. The CDR3 nucleotides read TGTGCCAGCAGCCAACGCGGTGGCAGGGGGGTAATGTGGACCCAGTACTTC. Protein product: CASSQRGGRGVMWTQYF.

This clonotype was picked up a small number of times. The genes are TRBV5-6 and TRBJ1-1; no definite D call. The V gene lost 1 base and the J gene lost 0 bases, with 16 bases spanning the gap. From germline, CDR1 is SGHDT and CDR2 YYEEEE. This CDR3 spans 17 amino acids. The CDR3: CASSLLNRLVMNTEAFF. DNA of the CDR3: TGTGCCAGCAGCTTGTTGAATCGGCTCGTGATGAACACTGAAGCTTTCTTT.

The sample holds many counts of this clonotype. V gene TRBV29-1 combines with J gene TRBJ2-7, with 14 bases fitting TRBD2. This CDR3 region has 16 residues. The V segment lost 6 bases and the J segment 0 bases; nucleotides outside the gene matches: 7. Germline CDR1 reads SQVTM; CDR2 reads ANQGSEA. CDR3 amino acids: CSVGTSGSHSSYEQYF. CDR3 bases: TGCAGCGTAGGGACTAGCGGGAGTCACAGCTCCTACGAGCAGTACTTC.

The chain joins TRBV19 to TRBJ2-7; D unresolved. The CDR3 is made up of 12 amino acids. V lost 6 bases to trimming and J lost 3 bases, with 9 bases between them. CDR1 and CDR2 from the germline V gene are LNHDA and SQIVND (reference sequence). Here the CDR3 DNA reads TGTGCCAGTAGCTCCGTAGGCTACGAGCAGTACTTC. Its protein is CASSSVGYEQYF.

This clonotype was counted once. The V and J genes are TRBV10-2 and TRBJ2-3, with 10 bases fitting TRBD1. The CDR3 length is 16 residues. Germline loops: CDR1 WSHSY, CDR2 SAAADI. With 3 bases clipped from V and 4 bases from J, the junction kept 7 bases outside the gene matches. The CDR3 protein is CASSDRWTGGADTQYF. In DNA, the CDR3 is TGCGCCAGCAGTGACAGGTGGACAGGGGGAGCAGATACGCAGTATTTT.

This clonotype was counted at least ten times. The V call is TRBV12-3 or TRBV12-4, the J call TRBJ1-5, with a possible D match to TRBD1 (5 bases). This CDR3 is 14 amino acids long. Deletions cut 6 bases from V and 3 bases from J, with 12 bases between. The CDR3 coding sequence is TGTGCCAGCAGCCCGGACACCTACAATCAGCCCCAGCATTTT. Translating it yields CASSPDTYNQPQHF.

The gene calls are TRBV27 and TRBJ2-7; 9 nucleotides line up with TRBD1. Germline assignment: CDR1 MNHEY and CDR2 SMNVEV (reference sequence). J was trimmed by 5 bases and V by 5 bases; bases with no gene match: 10. The CDR3 has 15 residues. The CDR3 loop is CASSRIEDRGNEQYF. The CDR3 DNA is TGTGCCAGCAGTCGAATAGAGGACAGGGGAAACGAGCAGTACTTC.

This clonotype was seen a handful of times. The chain has TRBV6-2 or TRBV6-3 and TRBJ2-1, with D unclear. Germline-derived CDR1 and CDR2 are MNHEY and SVGEGT. V was clipped by 6 bases and J by 0 bases, with 12 bases between them. The CDR3 totals 15 residues. The CDR3 is CASRGPAGSYNEQFF. The DNA for the CDR3 is TGTGCCAGCAGGGGTCCAGCCGGCTCCTACAATGAGCAGTTCTTC.

This clonotype was recorded many times. The chain combines TRBV2 with TRBJ1-5, with D tentatively TRBD1 (6 bases). The germline CDR1 and CDR2 sequences are SNHLY and FYNNEI. Trimming removed 6 bases from V and 3 bases from J, with 12 bases in between. The CDR3 extends over 14 amino acids. The CDR3 DNA sequence: TGTGCCAGCAGCTCGACAGGCCTCAATCAGCCCCAGCATTTT. It yields the protein CASSSTGLNQPQHF.

This clonotype appeared many times. The chain recombines TRBV5-1 with TRBJ2-7; perhaps TRBD2 as D (6 bases). CDR3 length: 15 amino acids. With 1 base removed from V and 3 bases from J, the gap between germline ends came to 14 bases. Germline V gene lookup returns CDR1 SGHRS and CDR2 YFSETQ. CDR3 amino acids: CASSLMKRTIYEQYF. As DNA, the CDR3 is TGCGCCAGCAGCTTGATGAAGCGGACTATCTACGAGCAGTACTTC. Full variable domain (rest looked up from reference TRBV5-1 and TRBJ2-7): KAGVTQTPRYLIKTRGQQVTLSCSPISGHRSVSWYQQTPGQGLQFLFEYFSETQRNKGNFPGRFSGRQFSNSRSEMNVSTLELGDSALYLCASSLMKRTIYEQYFGPGTRLTVT.